Here is one T cell receptor beta chain with its context. This clonotype was detected only a few times. The specificity of this receptor is unknown. No base-level quality is on record; no much larger clone is a single base apart. The listed sequencing device is Illumina NovaSeq 6000. TCR cDNA was synthesized by 5'RACE template switching, through which a universal primer site and unique molecular identifiers were introduced. cDNA synthesis was primed from both the TCR alpha and TCR beta constant segments. Library amplification involved two PCR steps, and the second step added sample barcodes and sequencing adapters. Sequencing of libraries was done on Illumina HiSeq 2500 (2x100 bp) or NovaSeq (2x150 bp). In the authors' own workflow: MIGEC handled demultiplexing of reads and collapsing into UMI consensus sequences, while MiXCR performed V(D)J alignment. Using edgeR on replicate PBMC samples, clonotypes were called vaccine-responding if FDR was below 0.01 and the log2 fold change was above 5 up to day 15. Each bulk clonotype was labeled CD4 or CD8 based on which sequenced repertoire, CD4 or CD8, contained the clonotype at higher abundance. TCRdb cleaned the public reads at Q25 with fastp, built clones with MiXCR and kept in-frame beta chains. Identical CDR3 protein sequences are pooled into one entry, listed with their most common genes and DNA. The V and J calls come from TCRdb's annotation, not from the publication. In all, the sample holds roughly 310,000 distinct CDR3 sequences, and around 4% of those were seen once. The ten largest clones represent around 20% of the sample.

The CDR3 spans 13 residues, from the cysteine through the phenylalanine. Only the CDR3 region is kept as DNA, spanning 39 bases read in frame from base 1. From a lookup of the germline V gene, CDR1 and CDR2 are MNHEY and SVGAGI. Relative to germline, V is 7 bases shorter and J is 0 bases shorter, with 9 bases between their ends. These data originate in a study of T cells after yellow fever vaccination (dated by TCRdb to about 2019). Concerning the study at large: The SMART-Seq v4 Ultra Low Input RNA kit was used to prepare libraries from fractions with low cell numbers. Bulk TCR alpha and beta repertoires were sequenced longitudinally to track T-cell clones before and after primary and booster YFV17D yellow fever vaccination. Two healthy male donors, one aged 18 to 30 and one aged 30 to 39 years, made up the cohort. Bulk PBMC replicates and cell subsets were isolated from blood drawn at multiple timepoints before and after both primary and secondary immunization. Study-level results and caveats: After the booster, most clones that had expanded after primary vaccination were detected again (about 95% of CD4 and roughly nine tenths of CD8), suggesting broad maintenance of memory. Because only a couple of donors were included in the study, the extent to which the findings can be generalized is limited. Because abundant contaminating clonotypes from the bulk population could be contained in FACS-sorted repertoires, computational filtering was required. A small share of clonotypes occurred in both CD4 and CD8 compartments, likely arising from convergent recombination. The secondary T-cell response was found to be weaker but faster than the primary response, with a peak reached on day 5 rather than on day 15.

The sample's treatment or condition, from its label and the paper: live attenuated yellow fever vaccine strain. At every blood-draw timepoint, two biological replicates of bulk PBMCs were collected. PBMCs were isolated from peripheral blood using a standard Ficoll-Paque protocol. TriZol was used to extract RNA from bulk PBMCs, from CD4 and CD8 fractions, and from dextramer-positive and dextramer-negative fractions. Sequencing was performed on PBMCs, taken on the day of the yellow fever booster vaccination. The sequence derives from a man in his late teens or twenties who received the YFV17D yellow fever vaccine. The rearrangement combines TRBV6-5 with TRBJ1-1; the D gene is unclear. The CDR3 region has the sequence CASIGLLNTEAFF. The sequenced DNA: TGTGCCAGCATCGGACTCTTGAACACTGAAGCTTTCTTT.